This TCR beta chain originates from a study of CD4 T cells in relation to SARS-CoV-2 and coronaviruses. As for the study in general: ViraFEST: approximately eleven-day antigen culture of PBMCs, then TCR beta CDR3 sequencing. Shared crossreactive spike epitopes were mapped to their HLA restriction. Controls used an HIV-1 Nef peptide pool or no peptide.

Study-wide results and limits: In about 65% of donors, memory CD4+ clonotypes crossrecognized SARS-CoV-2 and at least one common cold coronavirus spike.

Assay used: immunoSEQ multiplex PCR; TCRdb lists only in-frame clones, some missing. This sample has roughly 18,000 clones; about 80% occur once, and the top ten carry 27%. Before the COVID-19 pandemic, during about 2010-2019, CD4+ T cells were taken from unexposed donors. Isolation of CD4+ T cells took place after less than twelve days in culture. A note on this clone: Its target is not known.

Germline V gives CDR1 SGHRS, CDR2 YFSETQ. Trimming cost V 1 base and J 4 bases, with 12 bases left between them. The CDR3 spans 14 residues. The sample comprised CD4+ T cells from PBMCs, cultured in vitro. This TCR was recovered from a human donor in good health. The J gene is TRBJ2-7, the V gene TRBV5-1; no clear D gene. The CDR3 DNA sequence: TGCGCCAGCAGCTTGCCGGACCCCTCGTACGAGCAGTACTTC. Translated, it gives CASSLPDPSYEQYF.